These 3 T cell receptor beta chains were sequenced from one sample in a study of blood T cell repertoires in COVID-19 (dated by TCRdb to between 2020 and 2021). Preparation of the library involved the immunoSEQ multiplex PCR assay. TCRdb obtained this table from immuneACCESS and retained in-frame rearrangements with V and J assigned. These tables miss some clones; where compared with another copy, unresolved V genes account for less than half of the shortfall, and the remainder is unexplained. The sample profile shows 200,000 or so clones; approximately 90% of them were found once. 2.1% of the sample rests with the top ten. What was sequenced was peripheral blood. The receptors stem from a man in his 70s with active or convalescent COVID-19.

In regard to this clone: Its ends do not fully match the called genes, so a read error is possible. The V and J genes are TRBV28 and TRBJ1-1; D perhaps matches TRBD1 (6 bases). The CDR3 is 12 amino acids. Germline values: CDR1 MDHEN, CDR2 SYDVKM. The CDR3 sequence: CASSFLYREIIF. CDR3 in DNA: TGTGCCAGCAGTTTCCTCTACAGGGAGATTATCTTT.

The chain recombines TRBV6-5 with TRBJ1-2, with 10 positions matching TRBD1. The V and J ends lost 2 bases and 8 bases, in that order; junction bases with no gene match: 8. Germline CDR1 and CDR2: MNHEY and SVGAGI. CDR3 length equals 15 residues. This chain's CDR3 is CASSYGGTGVDGYTF. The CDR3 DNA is TGTGCCAGCAGTTACGGCGGGACAGGGGTGGACGGCTACACCTTC.

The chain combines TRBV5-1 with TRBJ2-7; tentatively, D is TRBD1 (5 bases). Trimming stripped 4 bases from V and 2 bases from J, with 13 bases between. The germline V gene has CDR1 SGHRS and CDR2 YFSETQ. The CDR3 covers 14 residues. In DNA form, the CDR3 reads TGCGCCAGCAGCCCTTCCGACAGTGCCTACGAGCAGTACTTC. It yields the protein CASSPSDSAYEQYF.